These 13 T cell receptor beta chains were all obtained from the same sample, sequenced in a study of control samples from healthy donors and cancer patients. The repertoire was sequenced with immunoSEQ multiplex PCR; TCRdb's copy has only in-frame clones and lacks some. Among over 100,000 clones listed, about 90% were seen once. What was sequenced was blood. The receptors shown here come from a woman younger than 35 in good health.

This chain joins TRBV29-1 and TRBJ2-3, with 7 nucleotides matching TRBD1. V was pared by 4 bases and J by 1 base, with 5 bases of the junction left unmatched. CDR1 is SQVTM and CDR2 is ANQGSEA in the germline V gene. This CDR3 comprises 14 residues. The CDR3 nucleotides are TGCAGCGTTGCCGGGGACAGAGGCACAGATACGCAGTATTTT. It yields the protein CSVAGDRGTDTQYF.

The genes are TRBV2 and TRBJ1-6, with D hard to call. The CDR3 consists of 16 residues. The germline gives CDR1 SNHLY, CDR2 FYNNEI. Deletions cut 3 bases from V and 0 bases from J, with 9 bases between. CDR3 protein: CASSDGHSSYNSPLHF. CDR3 nucleotides: TGTGCCAGCAGTGACGGGCACAGCTCCTATAATTCACCCCTCCACTTT.

V gene TRBV19 combines with J gene TRBJ2-1; D unresolved. CDR1 is LNHDA, CDR2 SQIVND, per germline (reference sequence). The CDR3 has 14 residues. Trimming cost V 3 bases and J 8 bases, with 14 bases left between them. The CDR3 is CASSMPWEGDEQFF. The CDR3, as DNA: TGTGCCAGTAGTATGCCCTGGGAAGGCGATGAGCAGTTCTTC.

The chain recombines TRBV10-3 with TRBJ1-1; D unresolved. The V end lost 4 bases, the J end lost 0 bases, and 9 bases lay between the germline ends. The CDR3 extends over 14 amino acids. Germline V gene lookup returns CDR1 ENHRY and CDR2 SYGVKD. The CDR3 region has the DNA TGTGCCATCAGTGGGTCCCTCCTGAACACTGAAGCTTTCTTT. Amino acid sequence: CAISGSLLNTEAFF.

This chain joins TRBV4-1 and TRBJ2-5; D is unresolved. Trimming pared 1 base from V and 5 bases from J, leaving 17 bases between. The CDR3 runs 16 residues. Germline V gives CDR1 MGHRA, CDR2 YSYEKL. Written as DNA, the CDR3 is TGCGCCAGCAGCCAAGTAGCAGCGTCCGTCGTCGAGACCCAGTACTTC. Protein sequence: CASSQVAASVVETQYF.

The CDR3 nucleotides are TGTGCCAGCACTCAGGGGAGCGGCTACACCTTC. Translated: CASTQGSGYTF. V gene TRBV2 combines with J gene TRBJ1-2, with D perhaps TRBD1 (6 bases). Trimming took 7 bases from V and 8 from J, leaving 11 bases between them. The CDR3 is 11 amino acids. Germline-derived CDR1 and CDR2 are SNHLY and FYNNEI.

The chain links TRBV5-6 to TRBJ1-2, with D perhaps matching TRBD1 (5 bases). V lost 2 bases to trimming and J lost 2 bases, with 16 bases between them. Germline-derived CDR1 and CDR2 are SGHDT and YYEEEE. This CDR3 is built from 16 residues. The CDR3 protein is CASSFQGWALNYGYTF. The DNA for the CDR3 is TGTGCCAGCAGCTTTCAGGGTTGGGCTTTGAACTATGGCTACACCTTC. The full variable domain, with the rest looked up from reference TRBV5-6 and TRBJ1-2, is DAGVTQSPTHLIKTRGQQVTLRCSPKSGHDTVSWYQQALGQGPQFIFQYYEEEERQRGNFPDRFSGHQFPNYSSELNVNALLLGDSALYLCASSFQGWALNYGYTFGSGTRLTVV.

The chain couples TRBV29-1 to TRBJ2-3, with TRBD1 as a possible D gene (6 bases). The germline V gene has CDR1 SQVTM and CDR2 ANQGSEA. Between the trimmed V and J ends, which lost 6 bases and 4 bases, there was a span of 11 bases. This CDR3 has 12 residues. The CDR3 nucleotides are TGCAGCGTAGAACAGGGTTCAGATACGCAGTATTTT. Translation gives CSVEQGSDTQYF.

The CDR3 loop is CASSQEIAGGDTQYF. The CDR3 nucleotides read TGCGCCAGCAGCCAAGAAATAGCGGGAGGGGATACGCAGTATTTT. The V call is TRBV4-3, the J call TRBJ2-3; TRBD2 matches at 11 bases. Germline V gene data show CDR1 as LGHNA and CDR2 as YSLEER. With 0 bases clipped from V and 6 bases from J, the junction kept 2 bases outside the gene matches. This CDR3 has 15 amino acids.

This rearrangement joins TRBV30 to TRBJ1-5; D might be TRBD1 (6 bases). The V end lost 4 bases, the J end lost 6 bases, and 13 bases lay between the germline ends. The CDR3 consists of 13 residues. Germline assignment: CDR1 GTSNPN and CDR2 SVGIG (reference sequence). CDR3 DNA: TGTGCCTGGACTCCACAGGGAGGTCAGCCCCAGCATTTT. Translating gives CAWTPQGGQPQHF.

This rearrangement joins TRBV5-6 to TRBJ1-3; no reliable D call. The germline V gene has CDR1 SGHDT and CDR2 YYEEEE. V lost 0 bases and J lost 0, with 7 bases in between. The CDR3 loop spans 15 amino acids. The CDR3 nucleotides are TGTGCCAGCAGCTTGGCCGGCTCCTCTGGAAACACCATATATTTT. This gives the protein CASSLAGSSGNTIYF.

This chain joins TRBV28 and TRBJ2-5; no reliable D call. CDR3 length: 15 residues. The V gene lost 5 bases and the J gene lost 3 bases, with 16 bases spanning the gap. Germline CDR1 reads MDHEN; CDR2 reads SYDVKM. The DNA of the CDR3 is TGTGCCAGCAGTAGAGGTATGGAACCGAAAGAGACCCAGTACTTC. It yields the protein CASSRGMEPKETQYF.

This sequence joins TRBV6-2 or TRBV6-3 and TRBJ1-5; 7 bases are a match to TRBD1. Trimming took 6 bases from V and 4 from J; bases not matched to a gene: 15. The CDR3 is made up of 17 amino acids. Germline CDR1 reads MNHEY; CDR2 reads SVGEGT. Here the CDR3 DNA reads TGTGCCAGCAGCCTCCGTCCCTGGGAGGACAGGAATCAGCCCCAGCATTTT. Protein product: CASSLRPWEDRNQPQHF.